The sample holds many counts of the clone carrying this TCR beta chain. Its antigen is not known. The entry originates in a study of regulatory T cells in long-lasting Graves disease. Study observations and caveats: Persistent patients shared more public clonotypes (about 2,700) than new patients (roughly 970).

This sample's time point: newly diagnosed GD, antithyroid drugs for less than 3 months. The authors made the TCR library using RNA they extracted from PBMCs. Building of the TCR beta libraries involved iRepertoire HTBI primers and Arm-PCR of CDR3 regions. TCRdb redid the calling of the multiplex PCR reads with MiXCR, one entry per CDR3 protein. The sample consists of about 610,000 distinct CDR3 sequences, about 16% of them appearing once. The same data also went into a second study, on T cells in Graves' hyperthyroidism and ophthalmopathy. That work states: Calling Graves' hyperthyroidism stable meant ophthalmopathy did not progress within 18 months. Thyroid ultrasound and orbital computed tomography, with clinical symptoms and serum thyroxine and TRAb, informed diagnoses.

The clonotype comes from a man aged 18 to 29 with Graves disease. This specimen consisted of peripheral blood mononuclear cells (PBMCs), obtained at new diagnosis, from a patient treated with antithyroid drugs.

CDR3 protein: CASSATPGLAGDEQYF. The CDR3 DNA reads as TGTGCCAGCAGTGCCACACCGGGACTAGCGGGAGACGAGCAGTACTTC. The chain links TRBV12-3 or TRBV12-4 to TRBJ2-7; TRBD2 agrees at 14 bases. The CDR3 covers 16 residues. J gave up 5 bases and V 5 bases, and 8 bases lay outside the gene matches.